These T cell receptor beta chains were read from a single sample in a study of blood T cell repertoires in COVID-19. Generated by immunoSEQ multiplex PCR, the TCRdb table keeps only in-frame clones and is missing some. The top ten clones hold about 5.7% of a sample with 140,000 to 150,000 clones, more than 75% of them seen once. The sequenced sample consisted of peripheral blood. Receptors originate from an elderly man with acute or convalescent COVID-19. CDR3s include the opening cysteine and the closing phenylalanine or tryptophan. The order of the fields is CDR3 protein, CDR3 DNA, J gene, D gene, V gene, clone size. A D gene is named only where the DNA matches it firmly. Size is omitted from some rows. Given values are once, few, many or a class for expanded clones.

CASSLDIHGYTF | TGTGCCAGCAGCTTAGATATTCATGGCTACACCTTC | TRBJ1-2 | . | TRBV7-8 | few
CASRWGENTIYF | TGTGCCAGCAGGTGGGGGGAAAACACCATATATTTT | TRBJ1-3 | . | TRBV28 | .
CASSFTARVTDTQYF | TGTGCCAGCAGCTTTACGGCGAGGGTCACAGATACGCAGTATTTT | TRBJ2-3 | . | TRBV11-2 | .
CASSSPRTSGLGELFF | TGTGCCAGTAGTTCTCCCCGGACTAGCGGCCTGGGGGAGCTGTTTTTT | TRBJ2-2 | TRBD2 | TRBV19 | .
CASSPFAGELFF | TGTGCCAGCTCACCGTTCGCCGGGGAGCTGTTTTTT | TRBJ2-2 | . | TRBV18 | .
CASSPGTGTYEQYF | TGCGCCAGCAGTCCCGGGACTGGTACCTACGAGCAGTACTTT | TRBJ2-7 | . | TRBV5-1 | .
CASSLSPLAGGFNEQFF | TGCGCCAGCAGCTTGTCTCCACTAGCGGGGGGGTTTAATGAGCAGTTCTTC | TRBJ2-1 | TRBD2 | TRBV5-1 | .
CASSQDQQGIEKLFF | TGTGCCAGCAGCCAAGATCAACAGGGGATTGAAAAACTGTTTTTT | TRBJ1-4 | TRBD1 | TRBV3-1/TRBV3-2 | .
CASSLSNSYGYTF | TGTGCCAGCAGCCTATCAAACAGCTATGGCTACACCTTC | TRBJ1-2 | . | TRBV3-1/TRBV3-2 | few
CASSLGGSLQTQYF | TGTGCCAGCAGTTTAGGTGGGAGCCTTCAGACCCAGTACTTC | TRBJ2-5 | . | TRBV28 | .
CASSIDLIESYGYTF | TGTGCCAGTAGTATAGATCTAATCGAGAGCTATGGCTACACCTTC | TRBJ1-2 | . | TRBV19 | .
CASSLRGSYNEQFF | TGTGCCAGCAGTCTGCGGGGGAGCTACAATGAGCAGTTCTTC | TRBJ2-1 | TRBD2 | TRBV3-1/TRBV3-2 | once
CASRPTTSGVQETQYF | TGCGCCAGTAGACCCACGACTAGCGGGGTCCAAGAGACCCAGTACTTC | TRBJ2-5 | TRBD2 | TRBV5-1 | .
CASSFYSYNEKLFF | TGCGCCAGCAGCTTTTACAGTTACAATGAAAAACTGTTTTTT | TRBJ1-4 | . | TRBV5-1 | .
CASSRPQGGVNTGELFF | TGTGCCAGCAGCAGGCCACAGGGGGGGGTGAACACCGGGGAGCTGTTTTTT | TRBJ2-2 | . | TRBV27 | .
CSASRTGVSYNSPLHF | TGCAGTGCTAGTAGGACAGGGGTATCCTATAATTCACCCCTCCACTTT | TRBJ1-6 | TRBD1 | TRBV20-1 | once
CASSTKGQGVEKLFF | TGTGCCAGCAGTACAAAGGGACAGGGGGTAGAAAAACTGTTTTTT | TRBJ1-4 | TRBD1 | TRBV28 | .
CATSDGDRGWSQPQHF | TGTGCCACCAGTGATGGGGACAGGGGATGGAGTCAGCCCCAGCATTTT | TRBJ1-5 | TRBD1 | TRBV24-1 | .
CASSERSPPGTF | TGCGCCAGCAGTGAACGTAGCCCCCCGGGGACCTTC | TRBJ1-2 | . | TRBV10-2 | .
CASSLSGRITLHF | TGTGCCAGCAGTTTATCCGGCAGGATTACACTCCACTTT | TRBJ1-6 | . | TRBV27 | .
CASSLAGQAREQYF | TGTGCCAGCAGCTTAGCCGGACAGGCTCGAGAGCAGTACTTC | TRBJ2-7 | TRBD1 | TRBV7-9 | few
CASSLRAVQYGYTF | TGTGCCAGCAGCTTGAGGGCCGTTCAATATGGCTACACCTTC | TRBJ1-2 | . | TRBV7-9 | .
CAIRSSGLYEQYF | TGTGCCATCAGGAGCAGTGGACTCTACGAGCAGTACTTC | TRBJ2-7 | . | TRBV10-3 | .
CASSLSRDTEAFF | TGTGCCAGCAGCTTAAGCAGGGACACTGAAGCTTTCTTT | TRBJ1-1 | . | TRBV7-3 | .
CASSLRWTPTDTQYF | TGTGCCAGCAGCTTACGGTGGACTCCCACAGATACGCAGTATTTT | TRBJ2-3 | . | TRBV7-8 | .
CASSLTGNYGYTF | TGTGCCAGCAGTCTAACAGGGAACTATGGCTACACCTTC | TRBJ1-2 | . | TRBV12-3/TRBV12-4 | .
CASSPSTIRVLGQPQHF | TGTGCCAGCAGTCCGAGTACAATCAGGGTCCTCGGTCAGCCCCAGCATTTT | TRBJ1-5 | . | TRBV28 | .
CAISEGRGEKLFF | TGTGCCATCAGTGAGGGGCGGGGGGAAAAACTGTTTTTT | TRBJ1-4 | . | TRBV10-3 | .
CAWSVPTGGYEQYF | TGTGCCTGGAGTGTACCGACAGGGGGCTACGAGCAGTACTTC | TRBJ2-7 | TRBD1 | TRBV30 | .
CSVVTGTTGGGYTF | TGCAGCGTTGTCACCGGGACGACGGGGGGTGGCTACACCTTC | TRBJ1-2 | . | TRBV29-1 | .
CASSSPRSGQGFYANVLTF | TGCGCCAGCAGCTCTCCCCGGTCGGGACAGGGGTTTTATGCCAACGTCCTGACTTTC | TRBJ2-6 | TRBD1 | TRBV5-1 | .
CASSKRTGQKAMNTEAFF | TGTGCCAGCAGCAAACGTACGGGACAAAAAGCCATGAACACTGAAGCTTTCTTT | TRBJ1-1 | . | TRBV21-1 | .
CASEVNYGYTF | TGTGCCAGCGAGGTGAACTATGGCTACACCTTC | TRBJ1-2 | . | TRBV28 | .
CASSSRGTYTEAFF | TGTGCCAGCAGCTCTCGGGGAACCTACACTGAAGCTTTCTTT | TRBJ1-1 | . | TRBV6-6 | .
CASSSPGQGNGYTF | TGTGCCAGCAGTTCGCCAGGACAGGGAAATGGCTACACCTTC | TRBJ1-2 | TRBD1 | TRBV6-5 | .
CASSLVVGRRPGSPLHF | TGTGCCAGCAGCTTAGTGGTGGGAAGGAGGCCGGGTTCACCCCTCCACTTT | TRBJ1-6 | . | TRBV7-2 | .
CASSPLVTSGHYEQYF | TGTGCCAGCAGCCCCCTCGTTACTAGCGGCCACTACGAGCAGTACTTC | TRBJ2-7 | TRBD2 | TRBV5-5 | .